The 14 T cell receptor beta chains in this list originate from one sample, sequenced in a study of cytomegalovirus exposure and HLA in healthy donors. Clones were read by immunoSEQ multiplex PCR, and TCRdb kept only the in-frame ones, dropping some. The sample yields 250,000 to 400,000 clones, 88% seen once. The sample taken for sequencing was PBMCs. These receptors were obtained from a young man in good health and CMV-seronegative.

This rearrangement joins TRBV4-3 to TRBJ1-2, with D maybe TRBD1 (6 bases). V was shortened by 5 bases and J by 2 bases, with 15 bases between the two germline ends. Germline CDR1 is LGHNA and CDR2 is YSLEER. This CDR3 comprises 15 residues. CDR3 region: CASSWGQGGNYGYTF. The CDR3 DNA reads TGCGCCAGCAGCTGGGGGCAGGGTGGGAACTATGGCTACACCTTC.

The CDR3 reads CATSSGSGSQETQYF. The CDR3, as DNA: TGTGCCACCAGCAGCGGGTCTGGCAGCCAAGAGACCCAGTACTTC. V and J are TRBV15 and TRBJ2-5; D is undetermined. This CDR3 region has 15 residues. Germline V gives CDR1 LNHNV, CDR2 YYDKDF (reference sequence). The ends were cut back, 3 bases at V and 1 base at J, with 12 bases in the middle.

This clone occurred once. The gene calls are TRBV7-2 and TRBJ2-5; D possibly corresponds to TRBD1 (7 bases). The CDR3 length is 16 residues. Germline values: CDR1 SGHTA, CDR2 FQGNSA. V gave up 5 bases and J gave up 0 bases, with 16 bases separating them. CDR3 amino acids: CASSPPGDRDQETQYF. In DNA form, the CDR3 reads TGTGCCAGCAGCCCCCCGGGGGACAGAGACCAAGAGACCCAGTACTTC.

The chain recombines TRBV27 with TRBJ1-5; TRBD1 agrees at 7 bases. V shed 6 bases, J shed 7 bases, and the junction held 9 bases outside the gene matches. Germline CDR1 MNHEY, CDR2 SMNVEV (reference sequence). The CDR3 has 14 residues. CDR3 residues: CASSPTGVGQPQHF. For the CDR3, the DNA is TGTGCCAGCAGCCCTACAGGGGTAGGGCAGCCCCAGCATTTT.

This rearrangement joins TRBV7-7 to TRBJ2-3, with D perhaps matching TRBD1 (6 bases). The germline gives CDR1 SSHAT, CDR2 FNYEAQ (reference sequence). V was clipped by 5 bases and J by 2 bases, with 14 bases between them. The CDR3 totals 15 residues. CDR3: CASSNRDIYTDTQYF. Written as DNA, the CDR3 is TGTGCCAGCAGCAATCGGGACATTTACACAGATACGCAGTATTTT.

V gene TRBV6-5 combines with J gene TRBJ1-5; D is possibly TRBD1 (6 bases). This CDR3 is 15 amino acids long. V was clipped by 6 bases and J by 0 bases, with 12 bases between them. Germline CDR1 MNHEY, CDR2 SVGAGI. The CDR3 loop is CASRKGELSNQPQHF. CDR3 DNA: TGTGCCAGCAGGAAGGGGGAACTTAGCAATCAGCCCCAGCATTTT.

V usage is TRBV11-3 and J usage is TRBJ2-1, with 8 nucleotides matching TRBD1. Trimming removed 2 bases from V and 7 bases from J; junction bases left unmatched: 10. The germline V gene has CDR1 SGHNT and CDR2 YENEEA. This CDR3 has 16 residues. The CDR3 protein is CASSLTSGTGGNEQFF. DNA of the CDR3: TGTGCCAGCAGCTTAACTTCCGGGACAGGTGGTAATGAGCAGTTCTTC.

The V call is TRBV5-1, the J call TRBJ2-5; D may be TRBD1 (5 bases). Trimming left V 0 bases short and J 13 bases short, with 16 bases between. CDR1 and CDR2 (germline): SGHRS, YFSETQ. The CDR3 covers 13 residues. The CDR3 here is CASSLGQTPRSYF. CDR3 nucleotides: TGCGCCAGCAGCTTGGGACAGACCCCGCGTTCGTACTTC.

This sequence joins TRBV6-6 and TRBJ2-7; 7 bases align to TRBD2. The junction had 10 bases not matched to a gene; V was cut back by 2 bases and J by 6 bases. Looked up from germline, CDR1 is MNHNY and CDR2 is SVGAGI (reference sequence). The length of the CDR3 is 15 residues. The CDR3 loop is CASSYLRTRIPEQYF. The CDR3 region has the DNA TGTGCCAGCAGTTACCTACGGACTAGAATCCCCGAGCAGTACTTC.

The chain couples TRBV7-7 to TRBJ2-2, with D unresolved. The CDR3 sequence is 12 residues long. From germline, CDR1 is SSHAT and CDR2 FNYEAQ (reference sequence). Trimming left V 5 bases short and J 6 bases short, with 7 bases between. The chain's CDR3 is CASSQESGELFF. CDR3 nucleotides: TGTGCCAGCAGCCAGGAATCCGGGGAGCTGTTTTTT.

This chain links TRBV7-8 with TRBJ2-7; 8 bases match TRBD1. Germline V gives CDR1 SGHVS, CDR2 FQNEAQ. The ends lost 4 bases at V and 7 bases at J; junction bases unmatched: 9. This CDR3 comprises 14 residues. CDR3 loop: CASSSETGASEQYF. CDR3 DNA sequence: TGTGCCAGCAGCTCGGAGACAGGGGCAAGTGAGCAGTACTTC.

The rearrangement links TRBV5-4 to TRBJ1-2; 9 bases agree with TRBD1. The V and J ends lost 4 bases and 6 bases, in that order; junction bases with no gene match: 4. Germline lookup yields CDR1 SGHNT and CDR2 YYREEE (reference sequence). This CDR3 spans 13 amino acids. DNA for the CDR3: TGTGCCAGCAGCCGGGACAGGGTCGATGGCTACACCTTC. Its protein is CASSRDRVDGYTF.

The chain has TRBV5-1 and TRBJ2-1, with TRBD1 matching 7 bases. The germline V gene has CDR1 SGHRS and CDR2 YFSETQ. The CDR3 is made up of 15 amino acids. V trimming: 4 bases; J trimming: 1 base; junction bases outside the gene matches: 5. CDR3 sequence (DNA): TGCGCCAGCAGCCCTACAGGGGAATCCTACAATGAGCAGTTCTTC. Its translation: CASSPTGESYNEQFF.

The J gene is TRBJ1-1, the V gene TRBV5-6, with D uncertain. CDR3 size: 13 residues. CDR1 and CDR2 from the germline V gene are SGHDT and YYEEEE. Trimming took off 3 bases at V and 3 bases at J, with 9 bases between the two ends. CDR3 protein: CASSWARDTEAFF. CDR3 in DNA: TGTGCCAGCAGCTGGGCCCGAGACACTGAAGCTTTCTTT.